This passage covers 14 T cell receptor beta chains from one sample sequenced in a study of T cell repertoires in cytomegalovirus infection. TCRdb re-derived calls from the reads in MiXCR, one entry per CDR3 protein. The sample has fewer than 1,000,000 distinct CDR3 sequences; 30% to 40% are singletons. No antigens are known for them. The material sequenced was cultured CD8+ T cells from PBMCs, taken from culture after CMV antigen stimulation. The receptor set was obtained from a human donor in good health (CMV status not recorded). Some clones in this sample may be carry-over from other donors' samples.

The chain recombines TRBV6-8 with TRBJ1-6; D call uncertain. The V gene lost 11 bases and the J gene lost 10 bases, with 6 bases spanning the gap. The CDR3 extends over 9 amino acids. Germline V gene sequence: CDR1 MNHGY, CDR2 SAAAGT. The CDR3 reads CAAGSPLHF. The DNA of the CDR3 is TGTGCCGCGGGCTCACCCCTCCACTTT.

The chain employs TRBV7-6 and TRBJ2-1; D may be TRBD1 or TRBD2 (6 bases each). The CDR3 is 15 residues long. Trimming left V 6 bases short and J 8 bases short, with 20 bases between. Germline values: CDR1 SGHVS, CDR2 FNYEAQ. CDR3 region: CASRLQGHGGDEQFF. The CDR3 nucleotides are TGTGCCAGCAGGCTTCAGGGACACGGGGGCGATGAGCAGTTCTTC.

This clonotype was observed many times. The V call is TRBV6-1, the J call TRBJ1-2, with D unresolved. Germline CDR1 reads MNHNS; CDR2 reads SASEGT. With 6 bases removed from V and 0 bases from J, the gap between germline ends came to 11 bases. The CDR3 length is 14 residues. CDR3 in amino acids: CASRPPKTNYGYTF. DNA for the CDR3: TGTGCCAGCAGGCCCCCCAAAACTAACTATGGCTACACCTTC.

This clonotype was seen a few times. J is TRBJ1-1 and V is TRBV4-1, with a possible D match to TRBD1 (6 bases). Germline loops: CDR1 MGHRA, CDR2 YSYEKL. V lost 0 bases and J 0 bases, leaving 11 bases between the germline ends. The CDR3 loop spans 16 amino acids. The CDR3 coding sequence is TGCGCCAGCAGCCAAGAACGGACAGCGATGAACACTGAAGCTTTCTTT. The encoded protein is CASSQERTAMNTEAFF.

The chain combines TRBV7-4 with TRBJ1-4; D unclear. The V gene lost 2 bases and the J gene lost 7 bases, with 5 bases spanning the gap. This CDR3 has 12 residues. CDR1 SGHVT and CDR2 SQSDAQ come from the germline V gene. The DNA for the CDR3 is TGTGCCAGCAGCTTAACGCCTGAAAAACTGTTTTTT. Residues: CASSLTPEKLFF.

In its sample, this clonotype was seen once. The V and J genes are TRBV5-5 and TRBJ1-4; the D gene is possibly TRBD1 (5 bases). V gave up 4 bases and J gave up 12 bases, with 22 bases separating them. This CDR3 is 15 amino acids long. The germline V gene has CDR1 SGHKS and CDR2 YYEKEE (reference sequence). The DNA for the CDR3 is TGTGCCAGCAGCCTAACTCGGACCTTCAGGGAGGAACTGTTTTTT. Protein sequence: CASSLTRTFREELFF.

Comment on this clonotype: One end of the junction is discordant with germline, which a read error may explain. The chain combines TRBV19 with TRBJ1-5; D might be TRBD1 (5 bases). This CDR3 contains 16 residues. Germline V gene data show CDR1 as LNHDA and CDR2 as SQIVND (reference sequence). This CDR3 is CAGSPAGGYSNQPQHF. The CDR3 bases are TGTGCCGGTAGTCCTGCGGGGGGGTATAGCAATCAGCCCCAGCATTTT.

The chain's CDR3 is CASSKPRDRGRRDTEAFF. The CDR3 DNA sequence: TGTGCCAGCAGCAAACCCCGGGACAGGGGGCGCCGGGACACTGAAGCTTTCTTT. V usage is TRBV28 and J usage is TRBJ1-1; 12 positions match TRBD1. CDR1 and CDR2 (germline): MDHEN, SYDVKM. V shed 6 bases and J 3 bases; nucleotides not matched to a gene: 14. This CDR3 has 18 residues.

This CDR3 reads CASRGGDRAYNEQFF. CDR3 sequence (DNA): TGTGCCAGCAGGGGTGGAGACAGGGCTTACAATGAGCAGTTCTTC. The chain recombines TRBV28 with TRBJ2-1; 7 nucleotides match TRBD1. This CDR3 has 15 residues. Trimming took 6 bases from V and 4 from J; bases not matched to a gene: 9. CDR1 and CDR2 from the germline V gene are MDHEN and SYDVKM.

The chain uses TRBV2 and TRBJ1-5, with 7 nucleotides matching TRBD1. The V gene end was trimmed by 6 bases and the J gene end by 3 bases; junction bases not matched to a gene: 8. Germline lookup yields CDR1 SNHLY and CDR2 FYNNEI. CDR3 size: 15 residues. CDR3: CASSGPGTVNQPQHF. DNA for the CDR3: TGTGCCAGCAGCGGTCCCGGGACAGTCAATCAGCCCCAGCATTTT. Looking up the rest from reference TRBV2 and TRBJ1-5 gives the full variable domain: EPEVTQTPSHQVTQMGQEVILRCVPISNHLYFYWYRQILGQKVEFLVSFYNNEISEKSEIFDDQFSVERPDGSNFTLKIRSTKLEDSAMYFCASSGPGTVNQPQHFGDGTRLSIL.

The V gene is TRBV7-4, the J gene TRBJ2-1; 7 bases align to TRBD1. The CDR3 contains 19 residues. Trimming took 5 bases from V and 7 from J; bases not matched to a gene: 23. Germline V CDR1 and CDR2: SGHVT, SQSDAQ. CDR3 DNA: TGTGCCAGCAGCCCAAATATCGGTGCCGGTGACAGGGACCCTAATGAGCAGTTCTTC. The encoded protein is CASSPNIGAGDRDPNEQFF.

The chain has TRBV7-9 and TRBJ2-3; possible D gene TRBD2, 7 bases. The CDR3 contains 15 residues. The germline V and J ends were trimmed by 2 bases and 4 bases, with 13 bases remaining between them. Germline assignment: CDR1 SEHNR and CDR2 FQNEAQ (reference sequence). In DNA form, the CDR3 reads TGTGCCAGCAGCTTACTGGGCGGGGGCCCAGATACGCAGTATTTT. Translating gives CASSLLGGGPDTQYF.

This clonotype was found a few times. This rearrangement joins TRBV7-9 to TRBJ2-1; TRBD1 agrees at 12 bases. The CDR3 has 16 residues. Germline loops: CDR1 SEHNR, CDR2 FQNEAQ (reference sequence). Trimming at V came to 5 bases and at J to 6 bases, leaving 8 bases not matched to a gene. DNA of the CDR3: TGTGCCAGCAGCAGACCCCCGGGACAGGGGGCCAATGAGCAGTTCTTC. Translation: CASSRPPGQGANEQFF.

This clonotype was seen a handful of times. The chain joins TRBV6-1 to TRBJ2-7; a weak D match, TRBD1 (6 bases). With 0 bases removed from V and 0 bases from J, the gap between germline ends came to 12 bases. There are 16 residues in the CDR3. The germline gives CDR1 MNHNS, CDR2 SASEGT. This CDR3 reads CASSEALGDISYEQYF. CDR3 in DNA: TGTGCCAGCAGTGAAGCGCTAGGGGACATCTCCTACGAGCAGTACTTC.